This T cell receptor beta chain comes out of a study of T cells after yellow fever vaccination (dated by TCRdb to about 2019). With regard to the full study: The SMART-Seq v4 Ultra Low Input RNA kit was used to prepare libraries from fractions with low cell numbers. Two healthy male donors, one aged 18 to 29 and one aged 30 to 39 years, were included in the cohort. Bulk TCR alpha and beta repertoires were sequenced longitudinally to track T-cell clones before and after primary and booster YFV17D yellow fever vaccination. Bulk PBMC replicates and cell subsets were isolated from blood drawn at multiple timepoints before and after both primary and secondary immunization.

TCR cDNA was synthesized by 5'RACE template switching, which introduced a universal primer site and unique molecular identifiers. Priming for cDNA synthesis came from both the TCR alpha and TCR beta constant segments. Libraries were amplified in two PCR steps, with sample barcodes and sequencing adapters added in the second step. Sequencing of libraries was performed on Illumina HiSeq 2500 (2x100 bp) or NovaSeq (2x150 bp). As for the original processing: MIGEC handled demultiplexing of reads and collapsing into UMI consensus sequences, while MiXCR performed V(D)J alignment. Vaccine-responding clonotypes were identified with edgeR using replicate PBMC samples, with FDR below 0.01 and a log2 fold change above 5 up to day 15 being required. Each bulk clonotype received a CD4 or CD8 identity based on whether the sequenced CD4 or CD8 repertoire contained that clonotype at higher abundance. TCRdb reworked the public reads: Q25 trimming with fastp, MiXCR clone assembly, productive beta chains retained. Each CDR3 protein appears once, grouped with its most common genes and DNA. The V and J calls follow TCRdb's processing rather than the paper's. Here the sample has some 29,000 distinct CDR3 sequences; about 5% occur a single time. Of the sample, over 40% falls within the top ten clones.

The CDR3 covers 15 residues, taking in both the cysteine and the phenylalanine. Of all the DNA, just the CDR3 is kept, 45 bases in frame from base 1. From the germline V gene, CDR1 is SQVTM and CDR2 is ANQGSEA. V is cut by 5 bases and J by 4 bases, and the space between the germline ends is 20 bases. Explained via the paper, the treatment or condition label denotes: live attenuated yellow fever vaccine strain. A standard Ficoll-Paque protocol was used to isolate PBMCs from peripheral blood. CD4 and CD8 T-cell fractions were isolated with Dynabeads CD4 and CD8 positive selection kits. RNA was extracted with TriZol from bulk PBMCs, CD4 and CD8 fractions, and dextramer-positive and dextramer-negative fractions. This clonotype has at least ten counts. Which antigen it targets is not known. No base quality values were provided; no much bigger clone lies one nucleotide off. Study-wide conclusions, independent of this receptor: Compared with the primary T-cell response, the secondary T-cell response was faster but weaker, reaching its peak on day 5 rather than on day 15. Computational filtering was required because FACS-sorted repertoires could contain abundant contaminating clonotypes from the bulk population. A small fraction of clonotypes appeared in both the CD4 and CD8 compartments, likely as a result of convergent recombination. Because only a couple of donors were included in the study, the extent to which the findings can be generalized is limited. Most clones expanded after primary vaccination (around 96% of CD4 and approximately 86% of CD8) were re-detected after the booster, suggesting that broad memory maintenance occurred.

Here the sequenced sample was CD8+ T cells sorted from PBMCs, taken 10 days after the yellow fever booster vaccination. This receptor was obtained from a man aged 30 to 45 who received the YFV17D yellow fever vaccine. The V and J genes are TRBV29-1 and TRBJ2-5; the D segment could be TRBD1, given 5 matching bases. DNA sequence: TGCAGCGTTCCACTGGCCAGTGTGGGGCGAGAGACCCAGTACTTC. This gives the protein CSVPLASVGRETQYF.